This passage covers 14 T cell receptor beta chains from one sample sequenced in a study of T cell repertoires in cytomegalovirus infection. MiXCR was run by TCRdb on the reads, yielding one entry per CDR3 protein. The sample lists more than 400,000 distinct CDR3 sequences, about 26% occurring once. The source material was PBMCs. These receptors all stem from a human donor in good health (CMV status not recorded). Some clones in this sample may be carry-over from other donors' samples.

The chain carries TRBV19 and TRBJ2-5; D tentatively fits TRBD1 or TRBD2 (5 bases each). Trimming shortened V by 4 bases and J by 5 bases, and 11 bases separated the two germline ends. Per the germline V gene, CDR1 is LNHDA and CDR2 is SQIVND (reference sequence). The CDR3 contains 13 residues. CDR3 protein: CASSTSWGETQYF. CDR3 nucleotides: TGTGCCAGTAGTACCTCCTGGGGGGAGACCCAGTACTTC.

The chain joins TRBV28 to TRBJ1-5; a possible D gene is TRBD1 (6 bases). This CDR3 region has 13 residues. V dropped 7 bases and J dropped 7 bases, with 14 bases sitting between them. Per the germline V gene, CDR1 is MDHEN and CDR2 is SYDVKM. DNA of the CDR3: TGTGCCAGCACCACAGGGTTGGGGCAGCCCCAGCATTTT. Protein: CASTTGLGQPQHF. The full variable domain, rest sourced from reference TRBV28 and TRBJ1-5, is DVKVTQSSRYLVKRTGEKVFLECVQDMDHENMFWYRQDPGLGLRLIYFSYDVKMKEKGDIPEGYSVSREKKERFSLILESASTNQTSMYLCASTTGLGQPQHFGDGTRLSIL.

This clonotype was seen a few times. The gene calls are TRBV28 and TRBJ1-1, with TRBD1 as a possible D gene (5 bases). Trimming took 2 bases from V and 1 from J, leaving 11 bases between them. The CDR3 spans 15 residues. The germline gives CDR1 MDHEN, CDR2 SYDVKM. The CDR3 region is CASSLTGRRNTEAFF. In DNA, the CDR3 is TGTGCCAGCAGTTTAACGGGGCGGAGGAACACTGAAGCTTTCTTT.

The V call is TRBV20-1, the J call TRBJ2-3, with D hard to call. Trimming pared 1 base from V and 5 bases from J, leaving 4 bases between. The CDR3 is 11 amino acids. The germline V gene has CDR1 DFQATT and CDR2 SNEGSKA (reference sequence). CDR3 sequence reads: CSARGLDTQYF. The CDR3 nucleotides are TGCAGTGCTAGAGGGCTAGATACGCAGTATTTT.

This clonotype appeared a few times. The chain combines TRBV7-6 with TRBJ2-1, with 8 bases that match TRBD2. The germline V gene has CDR1 SGHVS and CDR2 FNYEAQ. The V and J ends lost 1 base and 0 bases, in that order; junction bases with no gene match: 5. There are 17 residues in the CDR3. The CDR3 DNA reads as TGTGCCAGCAGCTTAGTTCCGGGAGGGAGCTCCTACAATGAGCAGTTCTTC. As protein: CASSLVPGGSSYNEQFF.

The chain joins TRBV19 to TRBJ2-7; 11 bases fit TRBD1. This CDR3 comprises 20 residues. Germline CDR1 and CDR2: LNHDA and SQIVND (reference sequence). Trimming cost V 3 bases and J 2 bases; bases outside gene matches: 18. The CDR3 DNA reads TGTGCCAGTAGTATCGGACAGGGGGCAATAGTAGCGGAGAGGCCCTACGAGCAGTACTTC. This encodes CASSIGQGAIVAERPYEQYF. Using reference TRBV19 and TRBJ2-7 for the parts outside the CDR3, the full variable domain is DGGITQSPKYLFRKEGQNVTLSCEQNLNHDAMYWYRQDPGQGLRLIYYSQIVNDFQKGDIAEGYSVSREKKESFPLTVTSAQKNPTAFYLCASSIGQGAIVAERPYEQYFGPGTRLTVT.

There are a few counts of this clonotype. The V and J genes are TRBV10-3 and TRBJ2-1, with D possibly TRBD2 on 6 matching bases. The CDR3 length is 17 residues. V was pared by 4 bases and J by 2 bases, with 18 bases between. Germline CDR1 and CDR2: ENHRY and SYGVKD. CDR3 loop: CAISVTYGRGTYNEQFF. The CDR3 DNA reads TGTGCCATCAGTGTCACCTACGGGAGAGGGACCTACAATGAGCAGTTCTTC.

CDR3 nucleotides: TGCAGTGCAGACCCGGGACCTAACAATGAGCAGTTCTTC. It specifies CSADPGPNNEQFF. The genes are TRBV20-1 and TRBJ2-1; D tentatively fits TRBD1 or TRBD2 (5 bases each). The CDR3 spans 13 residues. Per the germline V gene, CDR1 is DFQATT and CDR2 is SNEGSKA (reference sequence). V lost 6 bases and J lost 5, with 14 bases in between.

V and J are TRBV11-2 and TRBJ1-4, with D perhaps TRBD1 (6 bases). V lost 6 bases, J lost 10 bases, and 21 bases lay in between. Germline CDR1 is SGHAT and CDR2 is FQNNGV. The CDR3 sequence is 15 residues long. The CDR3 nucleotides read TGTGCCAGCAGTCAGGCCCCTGGGGGGCTGGGAAAACTGTTTTTT. It specifies CASSQAPGGLGKLFF.

This clonotype was seen a few times. The CDR3 DNA sequence: TGTGCCAGCAGGTTCGTCGGGGGAAGCTATGGCTACACCTTC. This gives the protein CASRFVGGSYGYTF. V and J are TRBV28 and TRBJ1-2, with D tentatively TRBD1 (5 bases). Between the trimmed V and J ends, which lost 6 bases and 4 bases, there was a span of 15 bases. CDR1 and CDR2 (germline): MDHEN, SYDVKM. The length of the CDR3 is 14 residues.

The chain recombines TRBV20-1 with TRBJ1-3; TRBD1 is a possible D gene (6 bases). CDR3 length equals 15 residues. The germline V and J ends were trimmed by 0 bases and 0 bases, with 9 bases remaining between them. CDR1 DFQATT and CDR2 SNEGSKA come from the germline V gene (reference sequence). The chain's CDR3 is CSARDGTSSGNTIYF. The CDR3 DNA sequence: TGCAGTGCTAGAGATGGGACAAGCTCTGGAAACACCATATATTTT.

Only a few counts were recorded for this clonotype. This sequence joins TRBV5-1 and TRBJ1-3; maybe TRBD1 (6 bases). V lost 1 base and J 1 base, leaving 12 bases between the germline ends. The CDR3 covers 16 residues. Germline CDR1 is SGHRS and CDR2 is YFSETQ. The CDR3 DNA is TGCGCCAGCAGCTTGAAGGGGGACCTGTCTGGAAACACCATATATTTT. Its protein is CASSLKGDLSGNTIYF. Combining the CDR3 with reference TRBV5-1 and TRBJ1-3 gives the whole variable domain KAGVTQTPRYLIKTRGQQVTLSCSPISGHRSVSWYQQTPGQGLQFLFEYFSETQRNKGNFPGRFSGRQFSNSRSEMNVSTLELGDSALYLCASSLKGDLSGNTIYFGEGSWLTVV.

The chain is built from TRBV6-2 or TRBV6-3 and TRBJ1-2, with 8 bases lining up with TRBD1. CDR3 length equals 14 residues. CDR1 is MNHEY and CDR2 is SVGEGT in the germline V gene. After removal of 5 bases from V and 2 bases from J, the junction contained 4 bases not matched to a gene. CDR3 amino acids: CASSGTGSNYGYTF. As DNA, the CDR3 is TGTGCCAGCAGTGGGACAGGCAGCAACTATGGCTACACCTTC.

The chain employs TRBV24-1 and TRBJ2-2; possible D gene TRBD2, 6 bases. Germline assignment: CDR1 KGHDR and CDR2 SFDVKD. The CDR3 length is 15 residues. V dropped 9 bases and J dropped 0 bases, with 13 bases sitting between them. CDR3 bases: TGTGCCACCCAGGACGCGGGAACGAACACCGGGGAGCTGTTTTTT. Its protein product is CATQDAGTNTGELFF.